This T cell receptor beta chain was identified during a study of T cells in Graves' hyperthyroidism and ophthalmopathy. General observations from the study: From stable hyperthyroidism, ophthalmopathy was set apart by a 13 V-J model. Blood held most thyroid clonotypes expanded above 0.001 frequency.

Trimming at V came to 3 bases and at J to 3 bases, leaving 7 bases not matched to a gene. The germline V gene encodes CDR1 KGHSH and CDR2 LQKENI. This CDR3 region has 15 residues. Amplified regions were TCR beta CDR3 sequences from RNA transcripts. A first-round RT-PCR of the TCR CDR3 used the HTBI primer set. Each CDR3 protein gets one entry after TCRdb re-called the multiplex PCR reads with MiXCR. The repertoire holds 500,000 to 550,000 distinct CDR3 sequences, with 20% as singletons. Orbital computed tomography, thyroid ultrasound, serum thyroxine and TRAb, and clinical symptoms together informed the diagnoses. Out of approximately 9.9 ml of fresh peripheral blood came the PBMCs. This clonotype has at least ten counts. As yet, its antigen is unknown.

This TCR was sampled from a man aged 40-49 years with Graves' ophthalmopathy. This rearrangement joins TRBV18 to TRBJ1-2; 7 positions match TRBD1. Specimen: blood. The CDR3 protein is CASSPSTGRDYGYTF. The CDR3 bases are TGTGCCAGCTCACCCTCGACAGGGAGAGACTATGGCTACACCTTC.